This T cell receptor beta chain was captured by sequencing in a study of shared clonotypes between healthy human individuals. The germline CDR1 and CDR2 sequences are SQVTM and ANQGSEA. Between the trimmed V and J ends, which lost 1 base and 0 bases, there was a span of 19 bases. This CDR3 contains 18 residues. Study outcomes and limitations: Clonotype sharing among donors was expected to depend on sequencing depth.

Details on this clone: Its specificity is not known.

Generated by immunoSEQ multiplex PCR, the TCRdb table keeps only in-frame clones and is missing some. The table lists about 2.4 million clones, roughly 93% of them singletons. The chain has TRBV29-1 and TRBJ1-5, with D maybe TRBD1 (6 bases). This clonotype was sampled from a man between 18 and 29 years old in good health. Some clones in this sample may be carry-over from other donors' samples. Sequencing was done on a sample of naive CD4+ T cells from PBMCs. Documented subset: CD45RA+ positively selected. In DNA form, the CDR3 reads TGCAGCGTTGAAGTTAAGGGCAGGGGAGGGTATAGCAATCAGCCCCAGCATTTT. Translating it yields CSVEVKGRGGYSNQPQHF.